This T cell receptor beta chain appears in the sequencing data of a study of glioma-infiltrating T cells after dendritic cell vaccination. Study at large: Glioblastoma patients came from Phase I and II dendritic cell vaccination trials.

Time point meaning: after dendritic cell vaccination, including at tumor progression/relapse. Only patients with spare fresh-frozen tumor and over two years of follow-up were included. PBMC sampling occurred before vaccination, two weeks after the third dose, and at progression. TCRdb's table, derived via immunoSEQ multiplex PCR, lists solely in-frame clones and lacks some. Among some 46,000 clones listed, about 89% were seen once. From germline, CDR1 is LGHNA and CDR2 YSLEER. CDR3 length equals 16 residues. V trimming: 4 bases; J trimming: 4 bases; junction bases outside the gene matches: 9. The chain carries TRBV4-3 and TRBJ1-4; 7 bases are a match to TRBD1. The sample was blood, taken after dendritic cell vaccination. The receptor was isolated from a human donor with glioblastoma. The CDR3 sequence is CASSLMDGTDNEKLFF. The CDR3 DNA reads as TGCGCCAGCAGCCTCATGGACGGGACAGATAATGAAAAACTGTTTTTT.